This T cell receptor beta chain was observed in a study of CD8+ T cells in alopecia areata. Study information: Affected scalp percentage determined the severity score of treated patients.

Isolated RNA was reverse transcribed into cDNA used as the sequencing template. Generated by immunoSEQ multiplex PCR, the TCRdb table keeps only in-frame clones and is missing some. The sample holds approximately 160,000 clones; less than 80% are singletons and the top ten take 14%. Points on this clone: Antigen: not known.

General study points: An increase in clonality over normal scalp was evident in lesional scalp, especially alopecia totalis/universalis.

Treatment indicated: oral pan-JAK inhibitor, 5-10 mg twice daily. This clonotype was obtained from a human donor with alopecia areata. The sequences come from CD4+ T cells sorted from blood, collected at week 24, from a patient treated with tofacitinib.

CDR3 nucleotide sequence: TGTGCCCACAATCGGGACAGCTCCTATAATTCACCCCTCCACTTT. As protein: CAHNRDSSYNSPLHF. The genes are TRBV2 and TRBJ1-6; 7 bases align to TRBD1. The germline V gene encodes CDR1 SNHLY and CDR2 FYNNEI. CDR3 length: 15 amino acids. V lost 11 bases, J lost 0 bases, and 7 bases stayed unmatched. The full variable domain, with the rest looked up from reference TRBV2 and TRBJ1-6, is EPEVTQTPSHQVTQMGQEVILRCVPISNHLYFYWYRQILGQKVEFLVSFYNNEISEKSEIFDDQFSVERPDGSNFTLKIRSTKLEDSAMYFCAHNRDSSYNSPLHFGNGTRLTVT.